This T cell receptor (beta chain) was profiled in a study of blood T cell repertoires in COVID-19. Study at large: Acute and convalescent COVID-19 specimens originated in the United States, Italy and Spain. T cells, B-cell-depleted T cells, or PBMCs provided the cDNA or gDNA that served as material.

With 5 bases removed from V and 5 bases from J, the gap between germline ends came to 11 bases. CDR3 size: 13 residues. Germline CDR1 and CDR2: SGHRS and YFSETQ. Per the authors' pipeline: Using reference gene primer amplification, nucleated cell counts were estimated. Some clones are missing from TCRdb's copy, which holds only in-frame ones; the method was immunoSEQ multiplex PCR. Clone size and the V and J calls come from that table; the DNA yielded D and trimming. The data contain tens of thousands of clones, 81% of them singletons. This clone was counted once. The sample taken for sequencing was peripheral blood. The TCR sequence derives from a woman in her seventies with acute or convalescent COVID-19. The V and J genes are TRBV5-1 and TRBJ2-1; TRBD1 is a possible D gene (6 bases). CDR3 nucleotide sequence: TGCGCCAGCAGTGGGACAACACACAATGAGCAGTTCTTC. Translated, it gives CASSGTTHNEQFF.